This T cell receptor (beta chain) was retrieved from a study of blood T cells in healthy people across ages. PCR was performed a second time for about 6 to 12 cycles using a sample-barcoded 5' primer and a J-beta primer mix. TCRdb re-derived calls from the 5' RACE reads in MiXCR, one entry per CDR3 protein. The sample has more than 1.4 million distinct CDR3 sequences, around 39% seen once. The V gene end was trimmed by 6 bases and the J gene end by 3 bases; junction bases not matched to a gene: 11. Germline values: CDR1 MNHEY, CDR2 SVGAGI. The CDR3 is 15 amino acids. This clonotype was seen only a few times.

What was sequenced was blood. The clonotype originates from a woman aged 18-29 years in good health. The chain links TRBV6-5 to TRBJ2-7; 7 bases map to TRBD2. CDR3 sequence (DNA): TGTGCCAGCAGAGCCGATTCTAGCGGCGACTACGAGCAGTACTTC. This translates into CASRADSSGDYEQYF.